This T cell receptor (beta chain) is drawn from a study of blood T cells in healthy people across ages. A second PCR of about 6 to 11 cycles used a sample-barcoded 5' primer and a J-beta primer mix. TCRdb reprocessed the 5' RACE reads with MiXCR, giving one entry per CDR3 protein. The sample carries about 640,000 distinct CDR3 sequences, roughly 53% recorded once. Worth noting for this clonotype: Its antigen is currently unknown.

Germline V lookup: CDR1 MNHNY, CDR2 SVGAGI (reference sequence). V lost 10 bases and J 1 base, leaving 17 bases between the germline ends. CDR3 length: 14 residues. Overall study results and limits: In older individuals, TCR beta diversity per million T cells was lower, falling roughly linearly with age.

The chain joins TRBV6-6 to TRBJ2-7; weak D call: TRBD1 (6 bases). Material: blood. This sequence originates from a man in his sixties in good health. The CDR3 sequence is CAIQDRKASYEQYF. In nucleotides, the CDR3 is TGTGCCATACAGGACAGAAAAGCATCCTACGAGCAGTACTTC.